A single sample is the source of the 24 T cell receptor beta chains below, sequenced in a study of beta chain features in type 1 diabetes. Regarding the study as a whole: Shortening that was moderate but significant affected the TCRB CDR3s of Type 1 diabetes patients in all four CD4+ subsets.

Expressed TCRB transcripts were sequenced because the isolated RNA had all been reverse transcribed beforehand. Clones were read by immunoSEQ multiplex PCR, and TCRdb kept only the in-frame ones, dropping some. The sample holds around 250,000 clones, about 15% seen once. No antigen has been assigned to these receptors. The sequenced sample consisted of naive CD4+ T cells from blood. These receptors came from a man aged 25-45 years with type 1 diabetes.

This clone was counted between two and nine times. The DNA for the CDR3 is TGTGCCAGCAGCTTAGGGACTAGCGGAACAGATACGCAGTATTTT. Protein: CASSLGTSGTDTQYF. The chain links TRBV7-9 to TRBJ2-3; 10 bases agree with TRBD2. Germline V CDR1 and CDR2: SEHNR, FQNEAQ (reference sequence). CDR3 length: 15 residues. The ends lost 1 base at V and 3 bases at J; junction bases unmatched: 1.

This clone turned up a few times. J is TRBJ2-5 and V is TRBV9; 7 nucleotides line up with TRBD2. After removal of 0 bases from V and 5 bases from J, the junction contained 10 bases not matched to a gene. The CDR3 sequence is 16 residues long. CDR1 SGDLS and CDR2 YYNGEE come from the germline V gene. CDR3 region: CASSVAVGGSGETQYF. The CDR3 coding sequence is TGTGCCAGCAGCGTAGCGGTGGGGGGGTCAGGGGAGACCCAGTACTTC. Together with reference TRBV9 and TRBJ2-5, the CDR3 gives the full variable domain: DSGVTQTPKHLITATGQRVTLRCSPRSGDLSVYWYQQSLDQGLQFLIQYYNGEERAKGNILERFSAQQFPDLHSELNLSSLELGDSALYFCASSVAVGGSGETQYFGPGTRLLVL.

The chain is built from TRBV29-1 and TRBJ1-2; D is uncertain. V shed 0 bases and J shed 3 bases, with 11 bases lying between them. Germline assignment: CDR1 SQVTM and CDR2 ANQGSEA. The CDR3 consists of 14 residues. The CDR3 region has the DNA TGCAGCGTTGAAGATCAACAGTGGGACTATGGCTACACCTTC. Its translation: CSVEDQQWDYGYTF.

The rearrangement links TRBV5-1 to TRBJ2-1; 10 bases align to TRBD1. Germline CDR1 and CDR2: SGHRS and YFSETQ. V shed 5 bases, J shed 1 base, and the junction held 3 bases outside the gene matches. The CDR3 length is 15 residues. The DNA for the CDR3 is TGCGCCAGCAGGTCGGGACAGGGGTCCTACAATGAGCAGTTCTTC. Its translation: CASRSGQGSYNEQFF.

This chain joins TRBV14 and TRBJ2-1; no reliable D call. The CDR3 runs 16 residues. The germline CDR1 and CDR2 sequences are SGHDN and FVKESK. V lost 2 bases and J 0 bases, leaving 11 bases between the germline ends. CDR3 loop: CASSQLIWSSYNEQFF. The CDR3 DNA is TGTGCCAGCAGCCAATTGATCTGGAGCTCCTACAATGAGCAGTTCTTC. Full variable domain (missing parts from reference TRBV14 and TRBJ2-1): EAGVTQFPSHSVIEKGQTVTLRCDPISGHDNLYWYRRVMGKEIKFLLHFVKESKQDESGMPNNRFLAERTGGTYSTLKVQPAELEDSGVYFCASSQLIWSSYNEQFFGPGTRLTVL.

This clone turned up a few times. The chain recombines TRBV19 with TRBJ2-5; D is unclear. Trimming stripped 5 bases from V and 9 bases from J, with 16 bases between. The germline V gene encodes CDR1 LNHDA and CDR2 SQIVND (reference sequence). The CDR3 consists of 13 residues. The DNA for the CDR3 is TGTGCCAGTAGTCAAGTGGAGAGGAATTCCCAGTACTTC. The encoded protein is CASSQVERNSQYF.

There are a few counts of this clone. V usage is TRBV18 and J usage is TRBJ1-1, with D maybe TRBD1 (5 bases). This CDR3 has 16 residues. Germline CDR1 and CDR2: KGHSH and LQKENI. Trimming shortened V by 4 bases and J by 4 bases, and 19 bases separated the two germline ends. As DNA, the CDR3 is TGTGCCAGCTCACTTACCAGTGGAGGGACGGCCACTGAAGCTTTCTTT. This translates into CASSLTSGGTATEAFF.

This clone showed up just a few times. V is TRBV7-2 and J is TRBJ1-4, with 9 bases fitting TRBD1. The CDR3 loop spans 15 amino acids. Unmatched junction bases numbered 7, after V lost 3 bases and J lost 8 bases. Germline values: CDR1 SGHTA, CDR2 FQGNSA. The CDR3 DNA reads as TGTGCCAGCAGCTTCGGGACAGGGACTGGGGAAAAACTGTTTTTT. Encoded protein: CASSFGTGTGEKLFF.

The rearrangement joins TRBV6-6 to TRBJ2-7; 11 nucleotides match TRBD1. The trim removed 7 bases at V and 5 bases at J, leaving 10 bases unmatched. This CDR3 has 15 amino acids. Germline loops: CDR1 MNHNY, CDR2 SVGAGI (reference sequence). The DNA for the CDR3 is TGTGCCAGCAATCCCCGGGACAGGGGGAGCCACGAGCAGTACTTC. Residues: CASNPRDRGSHEQYF.

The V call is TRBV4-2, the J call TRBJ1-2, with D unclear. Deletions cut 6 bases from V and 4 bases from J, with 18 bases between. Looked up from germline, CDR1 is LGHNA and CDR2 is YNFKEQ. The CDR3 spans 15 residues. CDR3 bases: TGTGCCAGCAGATCGCCGGGAGGCTCTTTCTATGGCTACACCTTC. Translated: CASRSPGGSFYGYTF.

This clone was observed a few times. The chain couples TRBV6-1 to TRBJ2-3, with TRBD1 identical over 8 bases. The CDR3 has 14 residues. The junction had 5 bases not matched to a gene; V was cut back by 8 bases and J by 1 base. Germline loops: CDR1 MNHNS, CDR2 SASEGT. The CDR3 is CASGPGQGTDTQYF. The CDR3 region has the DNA TGTGCCAGCGGTCCGGGACAGGGCACAGATACGCAGTATTTT.

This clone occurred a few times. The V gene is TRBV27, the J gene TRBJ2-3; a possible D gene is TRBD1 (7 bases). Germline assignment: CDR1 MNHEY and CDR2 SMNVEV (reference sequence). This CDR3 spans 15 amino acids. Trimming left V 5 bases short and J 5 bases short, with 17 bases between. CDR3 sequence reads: CASSQEGASVDTQYF. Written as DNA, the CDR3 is TGTGCCAGCAGTCAAGAGGGGGCTAGCGTAGATACGCAGTATTTT.

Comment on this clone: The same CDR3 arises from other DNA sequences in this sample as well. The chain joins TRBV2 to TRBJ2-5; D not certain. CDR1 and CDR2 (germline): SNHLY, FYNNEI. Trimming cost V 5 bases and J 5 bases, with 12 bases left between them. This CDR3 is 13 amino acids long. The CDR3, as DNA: TGTGCCAGCAGTCCTCCTCGGCGGGAGACCCAGTACTTC. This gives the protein CASSPPRRETQYF.

The CDR3, as DNA: TGTGCCAGCAGCTCGGGGGACCACTACGAGCAGTACTTC. Its protein product is CASSSGDHYEQYF. The V gene is TRBV6-5, the J gene TRBJ2-7; D possibly corresponds to TRBD2 (6 bases). V was trimmed by 6 bases and J by 3 bases, leaving 12 bases between them. The germline CDR1 and CDR2 sequences are MNHEY and SVGAGI. The CDR3 has 13 amino acids.

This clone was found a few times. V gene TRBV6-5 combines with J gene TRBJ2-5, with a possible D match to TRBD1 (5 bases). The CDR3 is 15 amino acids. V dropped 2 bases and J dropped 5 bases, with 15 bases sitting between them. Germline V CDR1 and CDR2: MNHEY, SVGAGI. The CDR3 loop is CASSYVGRGWETQYF. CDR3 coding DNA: TGTGCCAGCAGTTACGTGGGGCGAGGTTGGGAGACCCAGTACTTC.

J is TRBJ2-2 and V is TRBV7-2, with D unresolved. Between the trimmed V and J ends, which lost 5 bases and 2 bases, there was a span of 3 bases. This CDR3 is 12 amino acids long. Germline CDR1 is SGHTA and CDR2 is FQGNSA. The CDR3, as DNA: TGTGCCAGCAGCCCTAACACCGGGGAGCTGTTTTTT. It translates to CASSPNTGELFF.

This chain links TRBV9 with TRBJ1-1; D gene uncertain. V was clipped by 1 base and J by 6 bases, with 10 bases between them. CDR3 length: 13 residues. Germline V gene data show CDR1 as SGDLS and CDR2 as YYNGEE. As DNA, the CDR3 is TGTGCCAGCAGCGTACCGCAGGTTGCTGAAGCTTTCTTT. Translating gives CASSVPQVAEAFF.

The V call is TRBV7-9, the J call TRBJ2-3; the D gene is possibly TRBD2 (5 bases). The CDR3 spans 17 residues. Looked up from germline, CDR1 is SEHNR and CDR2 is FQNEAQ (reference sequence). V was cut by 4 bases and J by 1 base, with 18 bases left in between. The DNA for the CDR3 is TGTGCCAGCAGCTCGTTATCAGCCCCCGGGGGCACAGATACGCAGTATTTT. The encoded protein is CASSSLSAPGGTDTQYF.

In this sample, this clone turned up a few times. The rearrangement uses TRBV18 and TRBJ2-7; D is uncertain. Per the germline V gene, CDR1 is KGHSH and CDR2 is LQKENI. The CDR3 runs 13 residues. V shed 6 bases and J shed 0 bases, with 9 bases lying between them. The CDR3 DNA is TGTGCCAGCTCCCCCGGAGTCTCCTACGAGCAGTACTTC. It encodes CASSPGVSYEQYF.

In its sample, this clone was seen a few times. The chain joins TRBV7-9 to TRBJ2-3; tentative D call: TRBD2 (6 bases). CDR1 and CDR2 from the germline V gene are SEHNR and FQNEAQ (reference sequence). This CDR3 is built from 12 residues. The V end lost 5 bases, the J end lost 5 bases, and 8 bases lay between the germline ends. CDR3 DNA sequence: TGTGCCAGCAGCCGGAGGGAAGATACGCAGTATTTT. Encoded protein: CASSRREDTQYF.

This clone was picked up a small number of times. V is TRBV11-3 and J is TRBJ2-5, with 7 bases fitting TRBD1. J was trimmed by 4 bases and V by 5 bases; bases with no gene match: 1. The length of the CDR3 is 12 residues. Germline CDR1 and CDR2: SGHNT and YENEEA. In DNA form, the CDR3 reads TGTGCCAGCAGCCGGGACAGAGAGACCCAGTACTTC. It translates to CASSRDRETQYF.

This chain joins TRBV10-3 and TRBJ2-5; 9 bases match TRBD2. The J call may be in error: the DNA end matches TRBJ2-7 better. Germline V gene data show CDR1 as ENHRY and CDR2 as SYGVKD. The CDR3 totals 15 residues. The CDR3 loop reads CAISDAGLAGFEQYF. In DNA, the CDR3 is TGTGCCATCAGTGATGCTGGTCTAGCGGGGTTCGAGCAGTACTTC.

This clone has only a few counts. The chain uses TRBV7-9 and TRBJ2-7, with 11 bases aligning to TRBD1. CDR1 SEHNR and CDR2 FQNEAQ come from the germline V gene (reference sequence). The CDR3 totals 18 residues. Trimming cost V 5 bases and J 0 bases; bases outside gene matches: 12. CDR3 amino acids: CASSQRTGGAGTSYEQYF. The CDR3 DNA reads TGTGCCAGCAGCCAACGGACAGGGGGCGCGGGGACCTCCTACGAGCAGTACTTC.

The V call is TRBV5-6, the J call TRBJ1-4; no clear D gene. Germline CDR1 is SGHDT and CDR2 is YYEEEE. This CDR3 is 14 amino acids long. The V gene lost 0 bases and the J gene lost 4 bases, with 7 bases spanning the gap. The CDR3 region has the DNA TGTGCCAGCAGCTTGGGGGAGATTAATGAAAAACTGTTTTTT. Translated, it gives CASSLGEINEKLFF.